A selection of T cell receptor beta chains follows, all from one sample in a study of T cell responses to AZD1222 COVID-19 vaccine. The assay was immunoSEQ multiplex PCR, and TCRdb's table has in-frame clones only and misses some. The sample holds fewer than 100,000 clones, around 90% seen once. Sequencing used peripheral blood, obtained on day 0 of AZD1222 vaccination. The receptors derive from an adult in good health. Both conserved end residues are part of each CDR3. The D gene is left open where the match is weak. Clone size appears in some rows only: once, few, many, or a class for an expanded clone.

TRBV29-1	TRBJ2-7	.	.	CSARLGEVFYEQYF	TGCAGCGCCCGGTTGGGGGAAGTCTTTTACGAGCAGTACTTC
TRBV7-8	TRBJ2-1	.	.	CASSLERDNEQFF	TGTGCCAGCAGCTTAGAACGGGACAATGAGCAGTTCTTC
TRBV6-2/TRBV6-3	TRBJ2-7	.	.	CASSYGSWAYEQYF	TGTGCCAGCAGTTACGGATCCTGGGCCTACGAGCAGTACTTC
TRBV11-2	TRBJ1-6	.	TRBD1	CASTDGGQLNNSPLHF	TGTGCCAGCACCGATGGGGGACAGCTTAATAATTCACCCCTCCACTTT
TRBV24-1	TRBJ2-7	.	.	CATSAVQSSSYEQYF	TGTGCCACCAGTGCCGTCCAAAGCAGCTCCTACGAGCAGTACTTC
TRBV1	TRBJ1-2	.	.	CTSSPRDRGAYGYTF	TGCACCAGCAGCCCCCGGGACAGGGGCGCCTATGGCTACACCTTC
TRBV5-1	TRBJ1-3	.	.	CASSPDGDTIYF	TGCGCCAGCAGCCCAGACGGGGACACCATATATTTT
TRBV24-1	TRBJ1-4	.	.	CATSKGPGGEKLFF	TGTGCCACCTCTAAAGGTCCGGGTGGAGAAAAACTGTTTTTT
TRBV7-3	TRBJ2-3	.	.	CASSFRLGSTDTQYF	TGTGCCAGCAGCTTCCGACTAGGGAGCACAGATACGCAGTATTTT
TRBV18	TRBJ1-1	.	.	CASSPPMGEWTEAFF	TGTGCCAGCTCACCACCGATGGGGGAATGGACTGAAGCTTTCTTT
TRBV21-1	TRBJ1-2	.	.	CASSQVSLHF	TGTGCCAGCAGCCAGGTAAGCCTTCACTTC
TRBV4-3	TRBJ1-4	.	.	CASSQRGGGTNEKLFF	TGCGCCAGCAGCCAAAGGGGCGGGGGTACTAATGAAAAACTGTTTTTT
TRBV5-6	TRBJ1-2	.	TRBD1	CASSSDRGRYGYTF	TGTGCCAGCAGCTCGGACAGGGGAAGGTATGGCTACACCTTC
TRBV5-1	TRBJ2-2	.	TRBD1	CASSEPGQGVYGGELFF	TGCGCCAGCAGTGAACCGGGACAGGGGGTTTATGGCGGGGAGCTGTTTTTT
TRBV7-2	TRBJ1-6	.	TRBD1	CASSLGGGTYNSPLHF	TGTGCCAGCAGCCTGGGAGGGGGCACCTATAATTCACCCCTCCACTTT
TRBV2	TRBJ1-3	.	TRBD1	CASRGDSTIYF	TGTGCCAGCAGGGGGGACAGCACCATATATTTT
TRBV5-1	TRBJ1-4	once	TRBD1	CASSFRGAGEKLFF	TGCGCCAGCAGCTTCAGGGGGGCGGGTGAAAAACTGTTTTTT
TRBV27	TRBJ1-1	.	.	CASRTRAEAFF	TGTGCCAGCAGAACACGCGCTGAAGCTTTCTTT
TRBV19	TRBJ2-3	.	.	CASSIGAEEKSTDTQYF	TGTGCCAGTAGTATTGGGGCAGAGGAGAAAAGCACAGATACGCAGTATTTT
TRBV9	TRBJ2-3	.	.	CASSVGAALGTDTQYF	TGTGCCAGCAGCGTAGGGGCGGCTTTAGGCACAGATACGCAGTATTTT
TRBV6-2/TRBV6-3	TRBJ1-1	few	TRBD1	CASSYHDRVRKAFF	TGTGCCAGCAGTTACCATGACAGGGTACGGAAAGCTTTCTTT
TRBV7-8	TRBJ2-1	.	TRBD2	CASRAGSSYNEQFF	TGTGCCAGCAGAGCGGGGAGCTCCTACAATGAGCAGTTCTTC
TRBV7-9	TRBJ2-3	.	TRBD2	CASSFPATSGTDTQYF	TGTGCCAGCAGCTTCCCCGCGACTAGCGGCACAGATACGCAGTATTTT